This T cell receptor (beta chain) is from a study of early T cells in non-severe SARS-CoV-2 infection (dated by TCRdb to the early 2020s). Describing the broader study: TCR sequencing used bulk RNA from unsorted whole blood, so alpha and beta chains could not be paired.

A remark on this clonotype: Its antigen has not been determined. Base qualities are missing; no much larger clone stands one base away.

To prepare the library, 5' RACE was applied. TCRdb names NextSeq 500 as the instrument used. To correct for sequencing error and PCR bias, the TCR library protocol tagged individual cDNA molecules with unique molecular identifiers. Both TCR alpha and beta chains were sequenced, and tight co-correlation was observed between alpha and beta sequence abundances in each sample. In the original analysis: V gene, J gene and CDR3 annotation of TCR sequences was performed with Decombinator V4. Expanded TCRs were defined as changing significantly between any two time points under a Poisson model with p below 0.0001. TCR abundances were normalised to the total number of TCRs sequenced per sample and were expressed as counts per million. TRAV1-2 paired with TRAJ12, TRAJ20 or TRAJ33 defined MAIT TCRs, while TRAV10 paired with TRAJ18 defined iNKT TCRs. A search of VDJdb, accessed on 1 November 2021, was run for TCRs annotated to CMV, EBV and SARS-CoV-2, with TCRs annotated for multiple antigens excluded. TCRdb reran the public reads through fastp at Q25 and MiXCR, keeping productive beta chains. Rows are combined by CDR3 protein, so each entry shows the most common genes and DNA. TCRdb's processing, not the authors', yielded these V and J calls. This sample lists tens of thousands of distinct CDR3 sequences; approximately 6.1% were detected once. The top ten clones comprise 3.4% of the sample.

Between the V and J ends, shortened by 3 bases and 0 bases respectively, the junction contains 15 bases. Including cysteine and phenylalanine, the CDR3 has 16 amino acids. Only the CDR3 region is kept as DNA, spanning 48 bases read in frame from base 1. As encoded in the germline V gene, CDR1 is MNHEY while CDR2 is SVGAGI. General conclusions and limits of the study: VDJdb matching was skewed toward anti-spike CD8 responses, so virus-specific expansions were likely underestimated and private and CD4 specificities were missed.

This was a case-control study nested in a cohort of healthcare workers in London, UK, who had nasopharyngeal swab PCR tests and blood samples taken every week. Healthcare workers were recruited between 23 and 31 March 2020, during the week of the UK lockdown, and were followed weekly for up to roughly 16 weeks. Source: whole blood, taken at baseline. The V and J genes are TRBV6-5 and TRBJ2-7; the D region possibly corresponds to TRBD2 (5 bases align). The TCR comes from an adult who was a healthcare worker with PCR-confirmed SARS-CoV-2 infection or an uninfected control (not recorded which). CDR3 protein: CASSYRGLESSYEQYF. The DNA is TGTGCCAGCAGTTATCGAGGACTGGAGAGCTCCTACGAGCAGTACTTC.